This paragraph covers one TCR beta chain sequence. Antigen: not known. PCR was performed a second time for roughly 6 to 12 cycles using a sample-barcoded 5' primer and a J-beta primer mix. TCRdb reprocessed the 5' RACE reads with MiXCR, giving one entry per CDR3 protein. The repertoire holds around 1,700,000 distinct CDR3 sequences, with 28% as singletons. The data belong to a study of blood T cells in healthy people across ages. Points from the study as a whole: Donors of long life had a larger count of naive CD4+ cells and greater diversity than aged donors.

Trimming cost V 0 bases and J 7 bases, with 9 bases left between them. Germline CDR1 reads SNHLY; CDR2 reads FYNNEI. This CDR3 has 13 amino acids. Donor samples were obtained from healthy Caucasian individuals from Russia, aged roughly 6 to 95. The authors extracted at least 5 micrograms of total RNA per sample. Sequenced input: blood. The clonotype originates from a young woman in good health. The chain employs TRBV2 and TRBJ2-5; TRBD2 is a possible D gene (5 bases). The CDR3 here is CASSEAIGGTQYF. CDR3 sequence (DNA): TGTGCCAGCAGTGAAGCGATAGGAGGGACCCAGTACTTC.